These 21 T cell receptor beta chains were sequenced from one sample in a study of blood T cells in healthy people across ages. Primed by a sample-barcoded 5' primer and a J-beta primer mix, a second PCR proceeded for 7 to 11 cycles. TCRdb called the 5' RACE reads again in MiXCR, with one record for every CDR3 protein. This table has around 900,000 distinct CDR3 sequences, more than 25% appearing once. What was sequenced was blood. These receptors originate from a woman older than 75 in good health.

This clonotype was seen repeatedly, ten times or more. This chain links TRBV12-3 or TRBV12-4 with TRBJ2-7, with 8 bases aligning to TRBD1. The length of the CDR3 is 13 residues. The ends lost 6 bases at V and 6 bases at J; junction bases unmatched: 7. The CDR3 sequence: CASRPGQGSEQYF. CDR3 DNA: TGTGCCAGCAGGCCTGGACAGGGCAGCGAGCAGTACTTC.

This clonotype was counted between two and nine times. J is TRBJ2-6 and V is TRBV28; D might be TRBD1 (6 bases). V shed 3 bases and J shed 0 bases, with 9 bases lying between them. The germline gives CDR1 MDHEN, CDR2 SYDVKM. CDR3 length: 16 residues. The chain's CDR3 is CASSFGQSSGANVLTF. CDR3 in DNA: TGTGCCAGCAGTTTCGGACAGAGCTCTGGGGCCAACGTCCTGACTTTC. Full variable domain (outside the CDR3, taken from reference TRBV28 and TRBJ2-6): DVKVTQSSRYLVKRTGEKVFLECVQDMDHENMFWYRQDPGLGLRLIYFSYDVKMKEKGDIPEGYSVSREKKERFSLILESASTNQTSMYLCASSFGQSSGANVLTFGAGSRLTVL.

CDR3 region: CASRSRGARGEKLFF. The DNA for the CDR3 is TGTGCCAGCCGGAGTCGGGGGGCGAGGGGTGAAAAACTGTTTTTT. The chain employs TRBV6-5 and TRBJ1-4; D may be TRBD1 (6 bases). In germline, CDR1 is MNHEY, CDR2 SVGAGI. V shed 8 bases and J shed 7 bases, with 20 bases lying between them. This CDR3 spans 15 amino acids.

V and J are TRBV7-9 and TRBJ2-4; D might be TRBD1 or TRBD2, each matching 6 bases. Germline lookup yields CDR1 SEHNR and CDR2 FQNEAQ (reference sequence). Trimming left V 0 bases short and J 2 bases short, with 20 bases between. The CDR3 consists of 19 residues. The CDR3 coding sequence is TGTGCCAGCAGCTTAGCCGCGCCGGGGGCGGTATGGACCAAAAACATTCAGTACTTC. Amino acid sequence: CASSLAAPGAVWTKNIQYF. Full variable domain (rest looked up from reference TRBV7-9 and TRBJ2-4): DTGVSQNPRHKITKRGQNVTFRCDPISEHNRLYWYRQTLGQGPEFLTYFQNEAQLEKSRLLSDRFSAERPKGSFSTLEIQRTEQGDSAMYLCASSLAAPGAVWTKNIQYFGAGTRLSVL.

This clonotype was found many times. The chain combines TRBV28 with TRBJ2-3; D is possibly TRBD1 (5 bases). The CDR3 has 15 residues. CDR1 MDHEN and CDR2 SYDVKM come from the germline V gene. Trimming removed 5 bases from V and 1 base from J, with 13 bases in between. CDR3 sequence reads: CASSVRGKGTDTQYF. The DNA for the CDR3 is TGTGCCAGCAGTGTTAGGGGAAAGGGCACAGATACGCAGTATTTT.

This clonotype was seen many times. The CDR3 is CASSLAGGVWDGYTF. CDR3 DNA sequence: TGTGCCAGCAGCTTAGCGGGGGGCGTCTGGGATGGCTACACCTTC. V gene TRBV7-9 combines with J gene TRBJ1-2; perhaps TRBD1 as D (6 bases). CDR3 length equals 15 residues. Germline lookup yields CDR1 SEHNR and CDR2 FQNEAQ (reference sequence). V lost 0 bases to trimming and J lost 6 bases, with 14 bases between them.

This rearrangement joins TRBV3-1 to TRBJ2-5; 8 positions agree with TRBD2. With V trimmed by 3 bases and J by 2 bases, 8 bases remained unmatched. The CDR3 length is 16 residues. The germline CDR1 and CDR2 sequences are LGHDT and YNNKEL (reference sequence). CDR3: CASSHRSGGRQETQYF. The DNA for the CDR3 is TGTGCCAGCAGCCACCGAAGCGGGGGAAGGCAAGAGACCCAGTACTTC.

A few counts support this clonotype. This chain joins TRBV28 and TRBJ1-1; D not resolved. V was clipped by 3 bases and J by 0 bases, with 14 bases between them. The germline CDR1 and CDR2 sequences are MDHEN and SYDVKM. This CDR3 comprises 16 residues. The CDR3 here is CASSFTSGSVNTEAFF. CDR3 DNA: TGTGCCAGCAGTTTTACGTCGGGGTCAGTGAACACTGAAGCTTTCTTT. The full variable domain, completed using reference TRBV28 and TRBJ1-1, is DVKVTQSSRYLVKRTGEKVFLECVQDMDHENMFWYRQDPGLGLRLIYFSYDVKMKEKGDIPEGYSVSREKKERFSLILESASTNQTSMYLCASSFTSGSVNTEAFFGQGTRLTVV.

As concerns this clonotype: This may be a read error: a much more frequent sequence differs by one nucleotide. The chain recombines TRBV6-2 or TRBV6-3 with TRBJ2-7, with 7 nucleotides matching TRBD2. CDR3 length: 13 amino acids. Germline V gene data show CDR1 as MNHEY and CDR2 as SVGEGT. The CDR3 DNA sequence: TGTGCCAGCAGTTCCAACCGGGACTACGAGCGGTACTTC. It encodes CASSSNRDYERYF.

On this clonotype itself: A much larger clone sits a single nucleotide away, making a read error possible. The DNA of the CDR3 is TGTGCCAGCAGTTTAAGGACTAGAAGCTCCTACAATGAGCAGGTCTTC. Translation gives CASSLRTRSSYNEQVF. This chain connects TRBV12-3 or TRBV12-4 to TRBJ2-1, with TRBD2 matching 7 bases. The CDR3 length is 16 residues.

This chain joins TRBV19 and TRBJ1-5; D gene unclear. Trimming cost V 4 bases and J 7 bases, with 8 bases left between them. This CDR3 comprises 12 residues. The V gene's germline CDR1 is LNHDA and CDR2 SQIVND (reference sequence). CDR3 nucleotides: TGTGCCAGTAGTAACTGGGGACAGCCCCAGCATTTT. Amino acid sequence: CASSNWGQPQHF.

Turning to this clonotype: One junction end disagrees with the germline gene, perhaps due to a read error. The chain carries TRBV30 and TRBJ1-2; D is possibly TRBD1 (5 bases). CDR3 size: 15 residues. Germline CDR1 is GTSNPN and CDR2 is SVGIG (reference sequence). The CDR3 nucleotides read TGTGCCTGGGGTGTAAGGTCCGGACTTGGGGGTGGCTACACCTTC. Its protein product is CAWGVRSGLGGGYTF. The whole variable domain, remainder taken from reference TRBV30 and TRBJ1-2, is SQTIHQWPATLVQPVGSPLSLECTVEGTSNPNLYWYRQAAGRGLQLLFYSVGIGQISSEVPQNLSASRPQDRQFILSSKKLLLSDSGFYLCAWGVRSGLGGGYTFGSGTRLTVV.

Comment on this clonotype: The junction does not match germline at one end; this may be a read error. The rearrangement joins TRBV6-6 to TRBJ2-3, with 7 positions matching TRBD2. CDR3 length: 14 residues. Germline V CDR1 and CDR2: MNHNY, SVGAGI (reference sequence). CDR3 coding DNA: TGTACCAGCCACGGGGCGGGAGGCACAGATACGCAGTATTTT. Protein sequence: CTSHGAGGTDTQYF.

V and J are TRBV6-2 or TRBV6-3 and TRBJ1-1; D is perhaps TRBD1 (6 bases). Germline V lookup: CDR1 MNHEY, CDR2 SVGEGT. This CDR3 spans 15 amino acids. V gave up 5 bases and J gave up 4 bases, with 17 bases separating them. The CDR3 loop reads CASSPRAQGGTEAFF. Here the CDR3 DNA reads TGTGCCAGCAGTCCCCGGGCACAGGGAGGCACTGAAGCTTTCTTT.

The rearrangement joins TRBV20-1 to TRBJ1-2; 8 bases match TRBD1. The CDR3 consists of 13 residues. The germline CDR1 and CDR2 sequences are DFQATT and SNEGSKA (reference sequence). Unmatched junction bases numbered 7, after V lost 5 bases and J lost 5 bases. CDR3 sequence: CSAVGTGGYGYTF. DNA of the CDR3: TGCAGTGCTGTAGGAACAGGGGGATATGGCTACACCTTC.

The table lists this clonotype with many counts. The chain has TRBV7-8 and TRBJ2-6; possibly TRBD1 for D (6 bases). The V gene lost 1 base and the J gene lost 0 bases, with 13 bases spanning the gap. Germline CDR1 and CDR2: SGHVS and FQNEAQ. The CDR3 totals 18 residues. The CDR3 here is CASSLDIPGASGANVLTF. The DNA of the CDR3 is TGTGCCAGCAGCTTAGATATCCCAGGGGCCTCTGGGGCCAACGTCCTGACTTTC.

This clonotype was picked up many times. Possible read error: a much larger clone is one base away. The rearrangement joins TRBV6-2 or TRBV6-3 to TRBJ2-7; no clear D. The CDR3 runs to 11 residues. CDR1 is MNHEY and CDR2 is SVGEGT in the germline V gene. V dropped 6 bases and J dropped 5 bases, with 8 bases sitting between them. CDR3 sequence (DNA): TGTGCCAGCAGCTCACGTAACGAGCAGTACTTC. It codes for CASSSRNEQYF.

This clonotype was seen many times. The chain is built from TRBV4-3 and TRBJ2-4, with D possibly matching TRBD1 (6 bases). CDR1 and CDR2 from the germline V gene are LGHNA and YSLEER. The ends were cut back, 0 bases at V and 3 bases at J, with 9 bases in the middle. CDR3 length: 15 residues. CDR3 amino acids: CASSQESGDKNIQYF. The CDR3 nucleotides are TGCGCCAGCAGCCAAGAGTCAGGGGACAAAAACATTCAGTACTTC.

This clonotype was seen ten or more times. The chain couples TRBV7-2 to TRBJ2-3; D tentatively reads TRBD1 or TRBD2 (6 bases each). Germline V gene data show CDR1 as SGHTA and CDR2 as FQGNSA. This CDR3 region has 15 residues. V was cut by 6 bases and J by 3 bases, with 16 bases left in between. The CDR3 sequence is CASSRDRRVTDTQYF. As DNA, the CDR3 is TGTGCCAGCAGTCGTGACAGGAGGGTAACAGATACGCAGTATTTT.

This clonotype came up many times. The V and J genes are TRBV27 and TRBJ1-4; no clear D gene. V lost 8 bases, J lost 5 bases, and 12 bases lay in between. Germline values: CDR1 MNHEY, CDR2 SMNVEV (reference sequence). The CDR3 consists of 13 residues. CDR3 region: CASGRRRNEKLFF. CDR3 DNA sequence: TGTGCCAGCGGGAGGAGGCGGAATGAAAAACTGTTTTTT.

The table lists this clonotype with a few counts. This chain joins TRBV24-1 and TRBJ2-2; the match to TRBD1 covers 8 bases. Looked up from germline, CDR1 is KGHDR and CDR2 is SFDVKD. The CDR3 length is 16 residues. Germline trimming cut 3 bases from V and 7 bases from J; bases unmatched to any gene: 9. DNA of the CDR3: TGTGCCACCAGTGATCCAACGACAGGGGACGGCGGGGAGCTGTTTTTT. Encoded protein: CATSDPTTGDGGELFF.